This TCR beta chain was sequenced for a study of monozygotic twins with inflammatory bowel disease. Reprocessing the 5' RACE reads, TCRdb reports a single entry for every CDR3 protein and omits DNA. The sample data list around 410,000 distinct CDR3 sequences. Turning to this clonotype: Its target is not known.

Broader study findings: Healthy co-twins had higher TCRbeta inverse Simpson diversity than their IBD twins. Compared with healthy twins, IBD patients shared fewer clonotypes with others, especially with disease activity.

This CDR3 region has 16 residues. Germline V lookup: CDR1 SEHNR, CDR2 FQNEAQ (reference sequence). The TCR sequence derives from a human donor with ulcerative colitis or Crohn's disease, or a healthy co-twin of an affected twin (not recorded which). The specimen was blood. The chain links TRBV7-9 to TRBJ2-1; TCRdb indicates TRBD2, and absent DNA this call remains unverified. CDR3 in amino acids: CASSPRRLAEFNEQFF.